This T cell receptor (beta chain) was captured by sequencing in a study of blood T cell repertoires in COVID-19 (dated by TCRdb to 2018 to 2020). For the wider study: Samples from collaborators originated in the United States, Italy and Spain and spanned both the acute and convalescent phases of COVID-19. The material from the prospective study consisted of cDNA or gDNA derived from T cells, B-cell-depleted T cells, or PBMCs. The dataset comprised deeply sampled blood TCRbeta repertoires from subjects exposed to, actively infected with, or recovered from COVID-19. The repertoires were made available in a free public database intended to serve as a resource for research on the immune response to SARS-CoV-2. The samples were drawn from two sources: the first 160 participants of the ongoing ImmuneRACE study, and 1,254 subjects contributed by 6 global collaborators. A de-identified subject ID, COVID-19 status, age in years and sex were almost always included in the sample metadata. Where available, HLA class I and class II types were obtained from metadata supplied by the sample provider rather than from assay-based typing. General findings and caveats noted by the study authors: The quantity of clinical and demographic metadata differed by source and by participant and was supplied without curation.

CDR1 and CDR2 are read off the germline V gene (reference sequence) as LGHDT and YNNKEL. Taken from cysteine to phenylalanine, the CDR3 has 16 residues. Solely the CDR3 DNA is kept, with 48 bases framed from the first base. V is cut back by 4 bases and J by 4 bases, with 11 bases in the junction unmatched. The immunoSEQ Assay, a bias-controlled multiplex PCR, was used to amplify TCRbeta CDR3 regions from genomic DNA. The published analysis was carried out like this. The number of nucleated cells in each sample was estimated from the amplification of reference gene primers within the assay. To quantify the absolute abundance of each unique TCRbeta CDR3 rearrangement, sequence reads were collapsed and filtered. For each sample, productive Simpson clonality was calculated as the square root of Simpson's diversity index across productive rearrangements. The immuneACCESS repertoire file appears here via TCRdb, limited to in-frame rearrangements. These files lack a portion of the clones; in checked studies, under half of the deficit traces to unresolved V genes, and the cause of the others is not known. Clonal size and the V and J genes are those of that table, whereas D and trimming came from the DNA. In this sample the table shows fewer than 65,000 clones, around 86% of which occur a single time. The top ten hold under 1.5% of the sample.

Whole blood was collected in K2EDTA tubes by collaborating institutions according to the institutions' own protocols. For TCRbeta analysis, collaborators shipped samples in one of three forms: frozen whole blood, isolated PBMCs, or DNA extracted from either of those sample types. Details on this clone: Its cognate antigen has yet to be identified. No much larger clone exists at a distance of one base, and base qualities are not known.

The chain couples TRBV3-1 (or the pseudogene TRBV3-2) to TRBJ1-2; a stretch of 8 junction bases matches TRBD1. The TCR was taken from a woman older than 75 with acute or convalescent COVID-19. The sample comprised peripheral blood. The nucleotides are TGTGCCAGCAGCCCCATGAAGGACACAGGGGGCTATGGCTACACCTTC. It specifies CASSPMKDTGGYGYTF.